The sequence of this T cell receptor beta chain was determined in a study of blood T cell repertoires in COVID-19. Trimming removed 5 bases from V and 4 bases from J; junction bases left unmatched: 10. Germline CDR1 and CDR2: LNHDA and SQIVND (reference sequence). The CDR3 runs 16 residues. The assay was immunoSEQ multiplex PCR, and TCRdb's table has in-frame clones only and misses some. The sample lists 150,000 to 200,000 clones, 70% to 85% occurring once. The chain combines TRBV19 with TRBJ1-5; the match to TRBD1 covers 8 bases. This receptor was obtained from a human donor with acute or convalescent COVID-19. The donor label of this sample is uncertain. Specimen: peripheral blood. The CDR3 bases are TGTGCCAGTAGTGTCGGGACAGGCAATCAAAATCAGCCCCAGCATTTT. Amino acid sequence: CASSVGTGNQNQPQHF.